The 25 T cell receptor beta chains reported below all come from one sample, sequenced in a study of beta chain features in type 1 diabetes. Reverse transcription of all isolated RNA meant that expressed TCRB transcripts were sequenced. Profiled with immunoSEQ multiplex PCR; TCRdb holds only in-frame clones, not every one. The repertoire holds about 130,000 clones, with nearly 9.5% as singletons. Material for sequencing was central memory CD4+ T cells from blood. Receptor source: a man between 18 and 35 years old in good health.

This sequence joins TRBV11-2 and TRBJ2-1; tentative D call: TRBD1 (6 bases). V was clipped by 6 bases and J by 7 bases, with 19 bases between them. Germline CDR1 is SGHAT and CDR2 is FQNNGV. This CDR3 is 15 amino acids long. Written as DNA, the CDR3 is TGTGCCAGCAGAAGAGGAGTGGACAGACAAAATGAGCAGTTCTTC. Amino acids: CASRRGVDRQNEQFF.

The rearrangement links TRBV27 to TRBJ2-7, with TRBD2 identical over 8 bases. The J segment lost 3 bases and the V segment lost 6 bases, leaving 7 bases of the junction unmatched. CDR1 is MNHEY, CDR2 SMNVEV, per germline (reference sequence). The CDR3 contains 14 residues. The CDR3 DNA follows: TGTGCCAGCAGCCCTACCGGGGGGGTCTACGAGCAGTACTTC. Amino acid sequence: CASSPTGGVYEQYF.

This chain joins TRBV28 and TRBJ1-2, with 7 bases matching TRBD1. Germline CDR1 and CDR2: MDHEN and SYDVKM. The CDR3 runs 14 residues. With 2 bases clipped from V and 7 bases from J, the junction kept 7 bases outside the gene matches. The CDR3 reads CASSLLNRGGGYTF. The CDR3 nucleotides read TGTGCCAGCAGTTTACTAAACAGGGGTGGTGGCTACACCTTC.

This clone has just a few counts. CDR3 loop: CSGAGIYEQYF. The CDR3, as DNA: TGCAGTGGGGCAGGAATCTACGAGCAGTACTTC. V usage is TRBV20-1 and J usage is TRBJ2-7; D remains ambiguous. The CDR3 spans 11 residues. V gave up 7 bases and J gave up 3 bases, with 10 bases separating them. Germline lookup yields CDR1 DFQATT and CDR2 SNEGSKA (reference sequence).

This clone was picked up a small number of times. This chain connects TRBV6-1 to TRBJ1-1; D might be TRBD1 (5 bases). V shed 2 bases and J shed 0 bases, with 10 bases lying between them. The CDR3 has 15 residues. Germline lookup yields CDR1 MNHNS and CDR2 SASEGT. CDR3 protein: CASSEWAGLNTEAFF. The CDR3 DNA reads TGTGCCAGCAGTGAATGGGCAGGGTTGAACACTGAAGCTTTCTTT.

The V and J genes are TRBV6-5 and TRBJ1-4; D is perhaps TRBD1 (5 bases). The CDR3 loop spans 13 amino acids. Looked up from germline, CDR1 is MNHEY and CDR2 is SVGAGI. The V end was cut by 2 bases, the J end by 11 bases, with 12 bases between. CDR3 loop: CASSYGREGKLFF. The DNA for the CDR3 is TGTGCCAGCAGTTACGGGCGGGAGGGGAAACTGTTTTTT.

This clone showed up just a few times. V gene TRBV7-2 combines with J gene TRBJ2-3; a possible D gene is TRBD1 (6 bases). Per the germline V gene, CDR1 is SGHTA and CDR2 is FQGNSA. The CDR3 runs 13 residues. Deletions cut 3 bases from V and 6 bases from J, with 10 bases between. CDR3 region: CASSFNRADTQYF. Written as DNA, the CDR3 is TGTGCCAGCAGCTTCAACAGGGCGGATACGCAGTATTTT.

This clone was detected only a few times. The chain uses TRBV9 and TRBJ2-1; D gene uncertain. V lost 0 bases, J lost 2 bases, and 15 bases lay in between. CDR1 is SGDLS, CDR2 YYNGEE, per germline. CDR3 length: 17 residues. The CDR3: CASSVAGSARTYNEQFF. The CDR3 coding sequence is TGTGCCAGCAGCGTAGCTGGAAGCGCAAGAACCTACAATGAGCAGTTCTTC.

This clone turned up a few times. The chain uses TRBV5-6 and TRBJ1-6; 9 nucleotides match TRBD1. With 1 base clipped from V and 7 bases from J, the junction kept 3 bases outside the gene matches. This CDR3 is 15 amino acids long. Germline CDR1 and CDR2: SGHDT and YYEEEE. The CDR3 coding sequence is TGTGCCAGCAGCTTGCACGGGACAGGGAATTCACCCCTCCACTTT. Amino acid sequence: CASSLHGTGNSPLHF.

The sample holds a few counts of this clone. This rearrangement joins TRBV9 to TRBJ2-5, with 8 bases fitting TRBD2. The CDR3 contains 16 residues. Germline loops: CDR1 SGDLS, CDR2 YYNGEE. J gave up 5 bases and V 1 base, and 10 bases lay outside the gene matches. Here the CDR3 reads CASSVRETRGGETQYF. CDR3 bases: TGTGCCAGCAGCGTACGGGAAACCCGGGGGGGTGAGACCCAGTACTTC.

The V call is TRBV6-5, the J call TRBJ1-5; D gene ambiguous. This CDR3 has 14 amino acids. V dropped 6 bases and J dropped 5 bases, with 14 bases sitting between them. The V gene's germline CDR1 is MNHEY and CDR2 SVGAGI. CDR3: CASSLQVNHQPQHF. The DNA of the CDR3 is TGTGCCAGCAGCCTTCAGGTCAACCATCAGCCCCAGCATTTT.

The J gene is TRBJ1-5, the V gene TRBV9; D remains unclear. This CDR3 contains 15 residues. V was shortened by 6 bases and J by 3 bases, with 16 bases between the two germline ends. The germline CDR1 and CDR2 sequences are SGDLS and YYNGEE. CDR3 sequence (DNA): TGTGCCAGCAACGCAAATCGGGTGCCCAATCAGCCCCAGCATTTT. It codes for CASNANRVPNQPQHF.

The rearrangement joins TRBV5-4 to TRBJ2-7, with D possibly TRBD2 on 6 matching bases. CDR3 size: 14 residues. Germline CDR1 reads SGHNT; CDR2 reads YYREEE (reference sequence). V lost 3 bases, J lost 4 bases, and 14 bases lay in between. In DNA, the CDR3 is TGTGCCAGCAGCTCGGGGCAGGGACTTTACGAGCAGTACTTC. Translated, it gives CASSSGQGLYEQYF.

This clone was observed a handful of times. The gene calls are TRBV4-1 and TRBJ1-1; no reliable D call. Trimming took off 0 bases at V and 6 bases at J, with 11 bases between the two ends. The CDR3 spans 14 residues. Germline V gene lookup returns CDR1 MGHRA and CDR2 YSYEKL. The CDR3 is CASSQDPGVPEAFF. The CDR3 nucleotides are TGCGCCAGCAGCCAAGACCCCGGGGTCCCTGAAGCTTTCTTT.

The table lists this clone with a few counts. J is TRBJ1-6 and V is TRBV7-2; TRBD1 might be the D (6 bases). V was shortened by 5 bases and J by 4 bases, with 21 bases between the two germline ends. Per the germline V gene, CDR1 is SGHTA and CDR2 is FQGNSA. The CDR3 consists of 18 residues. In DNA, the CDR3 is TGTGCCAGCAGCCGCCTACCTCCGGCAGGGGCGTATAATTCACCCCTCCACTTT. Translated, it gives CASSRLPPAGAYNSPLHF.

The rearrangement joins TRBV7-2 to TRBJ2-1, with TRBD1 matching 7 bases. Germline loops: CDR1 SGHTA, CDR2 FQGNSA. V shed 3 bases, J shed 5 bases, and the junction held 7 bases outside the gene matches. This CDR3 is built from 15 residues. CDR3 sequence (DNA): TGTGCCAGCAGCTTGATGACAGGGACGAACAATGAGCAGTTCTTC. Amino acids: CASSLMTGTNNEQFF.

This clone occurred many times. The chain carries TRBV30 and TRBJ1-2; D gene unclear. Between the trimmed V and J ends, which lost 0 bases and 8 bases, there was a span of 10 bases. CDR1 and CDR2 from the germline V gene are GTSNPN and SVGIG (reference sequence). The CDR3 is made up of 12 amino acids. The CDR3 here is CAWSVRRSGYTF. As DNA, the CDR3 is TGTGCCTGGAGTGTACGGAGATCCGGCTACACCTTC.

This chain joins TRBV5-1 and TRBJ2-7; 11 bases agree with TRBD1. Germline V gene data show CDR1 as SGHRS and CDR2 as YFSETQ. This CDR3 has 13 amino acids. The V gene end was trimmed by 6 bases and the J gene end by 5 bases; junction bases not matched to a gene: 4. CDR3 sequence (DNA): TGCGCCAGCACAGGACAGGGGGCCGACGAGCAGTACTTC. This codes for CASTGQGADEQYF.

The V call is TRBV10-3, the J call TRBJ2-1; weak D call: TRBD1 (6 bases). This CDR3 comprises 13 residues. The germline V gene has CDR1 ENHRY and CDR2 SYGVKD. Between the trimmed V and J ends, which lost 7 bases and 3 bases, there was a span of 10 bases. In DNA form, the CDR3 reads TGTGCCATCAACCAGGGGAGCTACAATGAGCAGTTCTTC. This encodes CAINQGSYNEQFF.

This chain uses TRBV7-2 with TRBJ2-7; TRBD1 might be the D (6 bases). The CDR3 has 12 amino acids. Between the trimmed V and J ends, which lost 5 bases and 5 bases, there was a span of 10 bases. Per the germline V gene, CDR1 is SGHTA and CDR2 is FQGNSA. The CDR3 region has the DNA TGTGCCAGCAGCCTTGGGACAAACGAGCAGTACTTC. Its protein product is CASSLGTNEQYF.

Only a few counts were recorded for this clone. The rearrangement links TRBV5-1 to TRBJ2-6; TRBD1 agrees at 7 bases. Unmatched junction bases numbered 8, after V lost 1 base and J lost 1 base. Germline assignment: CDR1 SGHRS and CDR2 YFSETQ. The CDR3 totals 18 residues. The chain's CDR3 is CASSLTTDRESGANVLTF. The CDR3 DNA sequence: TGCGCCAGCAGCTTGACCACAGACAGGGAGTCTGGGGCCAACGTCCTGACTTTC.

The rearrangement uses TRBV5-8 and TRBJ1-5; D is unresolved. V gave up 0 bases and J gave up 2 bases, with 18 bases separating them. Germline CDR1 and CDR2: SGHTS and YDEGEE. This CDR3 contains 18 residues. CDR3 in DNA: TGTGCCAGCAGCTTGGTGGATCTGGTTGGGAGGGGCAATCAGCCCCAGCATTTT. It codes for CASSLVDLVGRGNQPQHF.

Worth noting for this clone: This sample includes further DNA sequences coding for the same CDR3. Here the CDR3 reads CSVAQGAGETQYF. The CDR3, as DNA: TGCAGCGTTGCCCAGGGGGCTGGGGAGACCCAGTACTTC. The V gene is TRBV29-1, the J gene TRBJ2-5; TRBD1 aligns across 8 bases. J lost 5 bases, V lost 4 bases, and 6 bases had no gene match. CDR1 SQVTM and CDR2 ANQGSEA come from the germline V gene. The CDR3 spans 13 residues.

This clone has only a few counts. The chain joins TRBV19 to TRBJ2-2, with 7 bases matching TRBD1. The germline V gene encodes CDR1 LNHDA and CDR2 SQIVND (reference sequence). The ends lost 7 bases at V and 1 base at J; junction bases unmatched: 3. The CDR3 contains 14 residues. The CDR3 region is CASTGTENTGELFF. CDR3 coding DNA: TGTGCCAGTACCGGGACAGAGAACACCGGGGAGCTGTTTTTT.

The gene calls are TRBV15 and TRBJ1-6; 9 nucleotides align to TRBD1. Unmatched junction bases numbered 6, after V lost 6 bases and J lost 9 bases. This CDR3 contains 14 residues. CDR1 and CDR2 from the germline V gene are LNHNV and YYDKDF (reference sequence). The CDR3 loop is CATRDRGEVSPLHF. As DNA, the CDR3 is TGTGCCACCAGAGACAGGGGGGAGGTTTCACCCCTCCACTTT.